The rows below give T cell receptor beta chains drawn from one sample of a study of chemoradiotherapy in HPV16-positive cancers. Sequencing used immunoSEQ multiplex PCR; TCRdb keeps in-frame clones, though not all of them. The top ten clones hold 1.1% of a sample with 12,000 or so clones, 81% of them seen once. The sample here was taken from a patient who underwent chemoradiotherapy. The origin of the receptors is a human donor with HPV-associated anogenital cancer. CDR3s include the opening cysteine and the closing phenylalanine or tryptophan. Fields, in order: D gene, CDR3 length, J gene, V gene, clone size, CDR3 protein, CDR3 DNA. A D gene is named only where the DNA matches it firmly. The size of a clone is reported for some rows only, either as once, few or many, or as a class for expanded clones.

.	17	TRBJ1-1	TRBV4-1	.	CASSQGLLGSRGAEAFF	TGCGCCAGCAGCCAAGGGCTCCTTGGATCACGGGGTGCTGAAGCTTTCTTT
.	13	TRBJ2-5	TRBV13	once	CASSPKYQETQYF	TGTGCCAGCAGCCCCAAGTACCAAGAGACCCAGTACTTC
.	17	TRBJ2-2	TRBV7-8	.	CASSPLTGGVDTGELFF	TGTGCCAGCAGCCCATTGACAGGAGGGGTGGACACCGGGGAGCTGTTTTTT
.	16	TRBJ2-4	TRBV19	few	CASSISYAGAKNIQYF	TGTGCCAGTAGTATCTCGTACGCGGGTGCCAAAAACATTCAGTACTTC
TRBD1	16	TRBJ2-1	TRBV7-9	.	CASSPRQGAQVVEQFF	TGTGCCAGCAGCCCTAGACAGGGGGCCCAGGTTGTTGAGCAGTTCTTC
TRBD1	15	TRBJ1-1	TRBV5-4	.	CASSQGQGEGVVAFF	TGTGCCAGCAGCCAGGGACAGGGAGAAGGAGTGGTAGCTTTCTTT
.	14	TRBJ1-1	TRBV7-9	few	CASSSQTMNTEAFF	TGTGCCAGCAGCTCACAGACAATGAACACTGAAGCTTTCTTT
TRBD1	14	TRBJ1-1	TRBV6-1	.	CASFDRDGNTEAFF	TGTGCCAGCTTCGACAGGGATGGGAACACTGAAGCTTTCTTT
.	12	TRBJ2-4	TRBV5-8	.	CASSPPKNIQYF	TGTGCCAGCAGCCCCCCCAAAAACATTCAGTACTTC
TRBD2	13	TRBJ2-7	TRBV5-6	.	CASSLGSGGPSDF	TGTGCCAGCAGCTTGGGTAGCGGGGGTCCTTCGGACTTC
TRBD2	14	TRBJ2-7	TRBV7-2	.	CASSSSGLAGEQYF	TGTGCCAGCAGCTCGTCGGGACTAGCGGGCGAGCAGTACTTC